This entry lists 12 T cell receptor beta chains sequenced from one sample in a study of early T cells in non-severe SARS-CoV-2 infection. TCRdb called the 5' RACE reads again in MiXCR, with one record for every CDR3 protein. The sample lists some 60,000 distinct CDR3 sequences, approximately 9.3% occurring once. What was sequenced was whole blood. Receptors were obtained from an adult who was a healthcare worker with PCR-confirmed SARS-CoV-2 infection or an uninfected control (not recorded which).

V usage is TRBV10-2 and J usage is TRBJ2-5; D call uncertain. Germline V gene lookup returns CDR1 WSHSY and CDR2 SAAADI. This CDR3 has 12 residues. V was pared by 0 bases and J by 4 bases, with 3 bases between. The CDR3 DNA sequence: TGCGCCAGCAGTGAGTCTGGAGAGACCCAGTACTTC. This translates into CASSESGETQYF.

This clonotype showed up many times. CDR3 region: CASSLSIGPFNNQPQHF. In DNA form, the CDR3 reads TGTGCCAGCAGTTTATCCATAGGTCCTTTTAACAATCAGCCCCAGCATTTT. The V and J genes are TRBV28 and TRBJ1-5; D is unresolved. This CDR3 is 17 amino acids long. CDR1 MDHEN and CDR2 SYDVKM come from the germline V gene. V gave up 1 base and J gave up 3 bases, with 16 bases separating them.

The chain joins TRBV12-3 or TRBV12-4 to TRBJ2-2; TRBD1 might be the D (6 bases). V was pared by 6 bases and J by 6 bases, with 11 bases between. The CDR3 has 13 amino acids. CDR3 sequence (DNA): TGTGCCAGCAGACGTCAGGGGCCCGGGGAGCTGTTTTTT. Translated: CASRRQGPGELFF.

This clonotype was detected many times. The rearrangement joins TRBV2 to TRBJ2-4, with 7 bases that match TRBD1. This CDR3 region has 12 residues. Germline CDR1 reads SNHLY; CDR2 reads FYNNEI. V trimming: 8 bases; J trimming: 5 bases; junction bases outside the gene matches: 3. The DNA for the CDR3 is TGTGCCAGCTCCGGGACAGAAAACATTCAGTACTTC. Protein sequence: CASSGTENIQYF.

There are many counts of this clonotype. The chain couples TRBV5-1 to TRBJ1-3; D perhaps matches TRBD1 (6 bases). CDR3 length equals 14 residues. CDR1 SGHRS and CDR2 YFSETQ come from the germline V gene. The germline V and J ends were trimmed by 7 bases and 0 bases, with 11 bases remaining between them. CDR3 nucleotide sequence: TGCGCCAGCTCTAACAGGGACTCTGGAAACACCATATATTTT. Protein sequence: CASSNRDSGNTIYF.

Only a few counts were recorded for this clonotype. The chain couples TRBV19 to TRBJ2-1; 7 bases map to TRBD1. The CDR3 sequence is 14 residues long. Germline CDR1 and CDR2: LNHDA and SQIVND (reference sequence). Unmatched junction bases numbered 7, after V lost 10 bases and J lost 1 base. The CDR3 DNA follows: TGTGCCACAAACAGGGGATATTCCTACAATGAGCAGTTCTTC. Translating it yields CATNRGYSYNEQFF.

The chain joins TRBV20-1 to TRBJ2-1; TRBD1 aligns across 8 bases. Germline V CDR1 and CDR2: DFQATT, SNEGSKA (reference sequence). V trimming: 5 bases; J trimming: 5 bases; junction bases outside the gene matches: 5. This CDR3 is 13 amino acids long. The CDR3 here is CSAPGQANNEQFF. Written as DNA, the CDR3 is TGCAGTGCTCCGGGACAGGCAAACAATGAGCAGTTCTTC.

This clonotype came up a few times. The gene calls are TRBV25-1 and TRBJ1-1, with 8 bases matching TRBD1. V was pared by 6 bases and J by 5 bases, with 5 bases of the junction left unmatched. CDR3 length equals 13 residues. CDR1 is MGHDK and CDR2 is SYGVNS in the germline V gene. The CDR3 DNA reads TGTGCCAGCAGCCTCAGGGGGCGAACTGAAGCTTTCTTT. Its translation is CASSLRGRTEAFF.

This clonotype was picked up many times. This rearrangement joins TRBV10-3 to TRBJ2-5, with 10 bases identical to TRBD2. The CDR3 spans 16 residues. Germline V CDR1 and CDR2: ENHRY, SYGVKD. The junction had 8 bases not matched to a gene; V was cut back by 4 bases and J by 3 bases. CDR3 region: CAISGVNGLAEETQYF. The CDR3 nucleotides read TGTGCCATCAGTGGGGTGAACGGACTAGCGGAAGAGACCCAGTACTTC.

This clonotype was picked up a small number of times. A read error may account for a junction end that differs from germline. The rearrangement joins TRBV5-1 to TRBJ2-2; D gene unclear. CDR1 is SGHRS, CDR2 YFSETQ, per germline. The CDR3 sequence is 16 residues long. CDR3 sequence reads: CASRLDPNTNTGELFF. The CDR3 DNA sequence: TGCGCCAGCAGGTTGGATCCCAACACGAACACCGGGGAGCTGTTTTTT.

This clonotype was observed at least ten times. V is TRBV15 and J is TRBJ2-3; TRBD1 matches 8 bases. This CDR3 is 16 amino acids long. Germline CDR1 LNHNV, CDR2 YYDKDF (reference sequence). V shed 2 bases, J shed 4 bases, and the junction held 8 bases outside the gene matches. The CDR3 DNA is TGTGCCACCAGCAGATACCGGGACAGGTCGTCAGATACGCAGTATTTT. Amino acids: CATSRYRDRSSDTQYF.

This clonotype was recorded at least ten times. The CDR3, as DNA: TGTGCCAGCAACAGAGATAATTCACCCCTCCACTTT. Translated, it gives CASNRDNSPLHF. The gene calls are TRBV2 and TRBJ1-6; D call uncertain. The ends were cut back, 7 bases at V and 5 bases at J, with 6 bases in the middle. Looked up from germline, CDR1 is SNHLY and CDR2 is FYNNEI. The CDR3 is 12 amino acids.